The entry below describes one T cell receptor beta chain. This clonotype was observed a handful of times. Its antigen target is currently unknown. No much larger clone is present one base from it, and per-base qualities are unavailable. Unmatched junction bases come to 10, with V trimmed by 3 bases and J by 3 bases. The germline V gene yields KGHSH for CDR1 and LQKENI for CDR2. From cysteine to phenylalanine, the CDR3 is 16 amino acids long. Left in the record is the CDR3 DNA by itself, 48 bases read in frame from the first base. This sample is drawn from a study of identical twins (dated by TCRdb to the mid-2010s). Background on the whole study: To test whether fetal clonotypes persist, this study deep-sequenced TCR alpha and beta repertoires from monozygotic twins, from unrelated adults of various ages, and from cord blood. To rule out contamination, the twin experiments were replicated at different times with different library preparation protocols.

Results the study describes overall, beyond this receptor: Fewer insertions were carried by abundant cord blood beta clonotypes, a similar but weaker trend appeared in young adult naive repertoires, and no such trend appeared in memory repertoires. Compared with coincidental sharing between unrelated individuals, out-of-frame TCR alpha sequences shared between twins had an excess of sequences with low generation probability. In monozygotic twins, recombination models systematically underestimated out-of-frame TCR alpha sharing, but the models matched the sharing seen between unrelated individuals. A weaker excess of twin sharing was found in beta out-of-frame sequences because the signal-to-noise ratio was lowered by fewer shared sequences. Conclusions relied on cross-sectional statistical analysis, since the same donors could not be followed over many years. Zero-insertion analyses could be partly confounded by invariant T cells such as MAIT and iNKT, although diverse VJ usage argued against such confounding for most clonotypes.

Library method: 5' RACE. The sequencing machine was an Illumina HiSeq 2000. Template switching introduced a universal primer binding site; the final cDNA contained a unique molecular identifier, enabling accurate counting of TCR cDNA molecules. First-strand cDNA for TCR alpha and beta chains was synthesized from specific primers in the conserved constant-segment region. To control for contamination, every cDNA library carried two barcodes: a SMART-Mk sample barcode plus Illumina barcodes. TruSeq adapter sequences along with Illumina sample barcodes were introduced in two successive PCR steps. TCR alpha and beta cDNA libraries were sequenced on the Illumina HiSeq platform with custom primers. In the original analysis: MiGEC was used to process raw reads and extract unique molecular identifiers, and MiXCR was used to find CDR3 positions. For each individual, recombination models were inferred using an EM algorithm with the repgenHMM and IGoR tools. Shared clonotype analysis was performed with the tcR package in R, normalizing sharing by the product of cloneset sizes. Out-of-frame nonproductive sequences were analyzed to study raw recombination free of thymic and clonal selection effects. The public sequencing data were trimmed at Q25 with fastp and processed into clonotypes with MiXCR by TCRdb, which kept only in-frame beta chains. Entries are consolidated by CDR3 protein sequence, retaining the most common genes and DNA. TCRdb assigned the V and J calls; the authors' analysis was not used. The sample table shows hundreds of thousands of distinct CDR3 sequences, and more than 20% are seen once. Just under 3% of the sample is held by the ten biggest clonotypes.

Every donor in the study was a healthy Caucasian. Three pairs of female monozygotic twins, all aged roughly 18 to 29 years, were included in the twin cohort. Positive isolation kits from Invitrogen were used to isolate CD4+ and CD8+ T cell populations. These data are also associated with another study on T cells expressing NK-cell markers. Drawing on the second study: About 8 donors provided sorted CD3+CD56+NKG2C+, CD3+CD56+NKG2C- and CD3+CD56-NKG2C+ T-cell subsets, whose TCR beta-chain repertoires were profiled. Of the eight sequenced donors, seven were found to be HCMV-seropositive and one was found to be HCMV-seronegative. In several experiments an anti-gammadeltaTCR antibody was added to restrict sorting to alphabetaTCR-expressing T cells. In six donors, the dominant CD3+CD56+NKG2C+ clonotypes were found to rank among the top 10 CD8+ clonotypes and to make up about 1.0-7.5% of CD8+ T cells. Those dominant clonotypes were again the most abundant among CD3+CD56-NKG2C+ cells in four donors, at roughly 25-60.1%. It remained unclear whether the expanded NKG2C-expressing T cell clones were specific for HCMV antigens. The study sequenced eight donors, all healthy volunteers chosen at random: three men and five women. A commercial ELISA kit detecting HCMV-specific IgG in serum was used to determine HCMV serostatus. MIGEC was used to demultiplex reads and group the reads by UMI, and MiTCR was used to assemble and quantify clonotypes. Only TCR cDNA sequences supported by at least two reads were kept to exclude erroneous sequences. The tcR package was used for downstream repertoire analysis, and clonotypes were matched between fractions using CDR3 nucleotide sequence together with V segment. VDJmatch was used to annotate antigen specificity against VDJdb, with one amino acid substitution in CDR3 permitted.

The sequence was obtained from a woman under 30 in good health. This chain joins TRBV18 to TRBJ2-7, and 8 bases in between align with TRBD1. Sequenced input: CD4+ T cells sorted from blood. In nucleotide form, the sequence is TGTGCCAGCTCACCGAGTTCTCGGACAGGGAACTACGAGCAGTACTTC. Translated, it reads CASSPSSRTGNYEQYF.